This T cell receptor (beta chain) came from a study of cytomegalovirus exposure and HLA in healthy donors. Study results and limitations: It was in a later analysis that TCR association rates were seen to vary by HLA locus, highest for DRB1 and lowest for HLA-C. Across donors, sequencing depth was assumed by presence/absence analyses to be roughly uniform.

The PCR contained 60 Vbeta and 13 Jbeta primers. TCRdb's copy holds only in-frame clones and misses some; the assay was immunoSEQ multiplex PCR. The sample carries around 220,000 clones, roughly four fifths recorded once. CDR3 length: 15 amino acids. CDR1 and CDR2 from the germline V gene are SGHDT and YYEEEE. Losses at the gene ends were 3 bases for V and 6 bases for J; bases not matched to a gene: 7. With regard to this clone: What it binds is unknown.

The sequenced material came from PBMCs. This TCR was recovered from a girl between 10 and 17 years old in good health and CMV-seronegative. The chain has TRBV5-6 and TRBJ2-1, with TRBD1 identical over 9 bases. The CDR3 DNA sequence: TGTGCCAGCAGCTGGTACAGGGGGCGCATCAATGAGCAGTTCTTC. Translation: CASSWYRGRINEQFF.